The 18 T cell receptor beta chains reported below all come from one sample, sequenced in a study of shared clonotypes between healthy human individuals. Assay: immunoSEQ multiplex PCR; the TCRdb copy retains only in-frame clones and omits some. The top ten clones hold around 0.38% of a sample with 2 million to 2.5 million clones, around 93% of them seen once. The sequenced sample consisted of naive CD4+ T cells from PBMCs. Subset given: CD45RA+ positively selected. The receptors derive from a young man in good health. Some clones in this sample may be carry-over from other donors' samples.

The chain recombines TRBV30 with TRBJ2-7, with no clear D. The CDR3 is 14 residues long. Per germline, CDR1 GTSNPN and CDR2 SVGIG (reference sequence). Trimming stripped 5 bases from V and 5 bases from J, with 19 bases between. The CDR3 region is CAWAPPWGVNEQYF. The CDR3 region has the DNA TGTGCCTGGGCCCCCCCGTGGGGTGTCAACGAGCAGTACTTC.

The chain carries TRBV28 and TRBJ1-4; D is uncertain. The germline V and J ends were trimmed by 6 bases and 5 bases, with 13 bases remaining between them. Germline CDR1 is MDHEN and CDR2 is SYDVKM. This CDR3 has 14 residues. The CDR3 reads CASSRFGKNEKLFF. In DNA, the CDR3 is TGTGCCAGCAGCCGATTCGGAAAGAATGAAAAACTGTTTTTT.

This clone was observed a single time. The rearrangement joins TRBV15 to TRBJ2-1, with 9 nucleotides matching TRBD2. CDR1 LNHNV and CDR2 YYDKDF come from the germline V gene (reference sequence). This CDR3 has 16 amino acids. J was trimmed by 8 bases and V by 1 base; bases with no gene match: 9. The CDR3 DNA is TGTGCCACCAGCAGAGGCAGGCGGGAGGGCCAGGATGAGCAGTTCTTC. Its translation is CATSRGRREGQDEQFF. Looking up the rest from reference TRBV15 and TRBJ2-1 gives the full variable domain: DAMVIQNPRYQVTQFGKPVTLSCSQTLNHNVMYWYQQKSSQAPKLLFHYYDKDFNNEADTPDNFQSRRPNTSFCFLDIRSPGLGDTAMYLCATSRGRREGQDEQFFGPGTRLTVL.

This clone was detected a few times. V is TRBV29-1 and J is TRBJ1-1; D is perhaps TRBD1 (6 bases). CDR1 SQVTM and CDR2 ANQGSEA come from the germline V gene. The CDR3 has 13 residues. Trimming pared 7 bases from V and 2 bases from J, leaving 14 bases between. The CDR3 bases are TGCAGCGCCCGGAGGGGGACTAACACTGAAGCTTTCTTT. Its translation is CSARRGTNTEAFF.

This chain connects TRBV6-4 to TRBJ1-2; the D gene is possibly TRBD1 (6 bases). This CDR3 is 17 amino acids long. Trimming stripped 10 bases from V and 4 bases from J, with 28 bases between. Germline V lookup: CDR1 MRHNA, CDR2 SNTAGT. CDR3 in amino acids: CANTPGTPREGVYGYTF. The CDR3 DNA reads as TGTGCCAATACCCCCGGGACACCACGGGAAGGAGTCTATGGCTACACCTTC.

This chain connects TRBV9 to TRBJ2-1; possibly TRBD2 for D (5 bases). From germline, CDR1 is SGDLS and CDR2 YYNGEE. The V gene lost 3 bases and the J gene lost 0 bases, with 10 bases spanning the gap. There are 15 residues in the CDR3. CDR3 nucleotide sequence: TGTGCCAGCAGCGAGGGAGTCAACTCCTACAATGAGCAGTTCTTC. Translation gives CASSEGVNSYNEQFF.

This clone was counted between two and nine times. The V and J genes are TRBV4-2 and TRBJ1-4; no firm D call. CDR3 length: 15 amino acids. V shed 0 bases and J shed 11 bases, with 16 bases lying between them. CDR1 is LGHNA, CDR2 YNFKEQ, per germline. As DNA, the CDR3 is TGTGCCAGCAGCCAAGATTTTCCTTCAGGCCGGAAACTGTTTTTT. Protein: CASSQDFPSGRKLFF.

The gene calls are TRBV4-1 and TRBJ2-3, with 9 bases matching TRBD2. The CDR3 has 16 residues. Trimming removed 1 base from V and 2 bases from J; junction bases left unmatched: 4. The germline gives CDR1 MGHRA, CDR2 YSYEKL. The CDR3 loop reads CASSQVTSGSTDTQYF. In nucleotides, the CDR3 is TGCGCCAGCAGCCAAGTAACTAGCGGGTCCACAGATACGCAGTATTTT.

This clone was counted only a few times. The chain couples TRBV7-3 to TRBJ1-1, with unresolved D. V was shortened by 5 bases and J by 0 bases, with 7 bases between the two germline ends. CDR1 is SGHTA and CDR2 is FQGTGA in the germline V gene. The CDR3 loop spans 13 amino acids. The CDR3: CASSQRLNTEAFF. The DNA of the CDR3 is TGTGCCAGCAGCCAACGACTGAACACTGAAGCTTTCTTT.

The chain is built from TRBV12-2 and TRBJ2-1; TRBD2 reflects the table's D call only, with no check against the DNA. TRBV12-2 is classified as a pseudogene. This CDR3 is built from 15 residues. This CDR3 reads CASRLGLLAGYEQFF. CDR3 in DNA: TGTGCAAGTCGCTTAGGCCTACTAGCGGGATATGAGCAGTTCTTC.

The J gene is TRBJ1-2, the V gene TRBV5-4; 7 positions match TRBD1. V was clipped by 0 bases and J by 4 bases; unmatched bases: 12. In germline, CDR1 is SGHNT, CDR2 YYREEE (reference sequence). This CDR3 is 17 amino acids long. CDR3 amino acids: CASSLAQGRGLVYGYTF. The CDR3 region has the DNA TGTGCCAGCAGCTTGGCCCAGGGGAGGGGGCTGGTCTATGGCTACACCTTC. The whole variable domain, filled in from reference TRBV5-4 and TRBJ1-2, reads ETGVTQSPTHLIKTRGQQVTLRCSSQSGHNTVSWYQQALGQGPQFIFQYYREEENGRGNFPPRFSGLQFPNYSSELNVNALELDDSALYLCASSLAQGRGLVYGYTFGSGTRLTVV.

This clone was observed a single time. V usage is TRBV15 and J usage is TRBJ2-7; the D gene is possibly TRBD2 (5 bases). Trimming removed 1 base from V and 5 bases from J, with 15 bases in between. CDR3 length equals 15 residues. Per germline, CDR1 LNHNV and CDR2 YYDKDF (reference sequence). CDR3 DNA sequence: TGTGCCACCAGCAGAGGAAGAGCGAGGCGGGACGAGCAGTACTTC. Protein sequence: CATSRGRARRDEQYF. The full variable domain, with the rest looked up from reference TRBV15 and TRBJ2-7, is DAMVIQNPRYQVTQFGKPVTLSCSQTLNHNVMYWYQQKSSQAPKLLFHYYDKDFNNEADTPDNFQSRRPNTSFCFLDIRSPGLGDTAMYLCATSRGRARRDEQYFGPGTRLTVT.

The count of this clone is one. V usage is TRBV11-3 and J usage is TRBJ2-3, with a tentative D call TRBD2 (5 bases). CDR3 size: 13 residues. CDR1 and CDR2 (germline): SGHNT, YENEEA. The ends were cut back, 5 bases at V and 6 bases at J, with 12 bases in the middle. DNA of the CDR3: TGTGCCAGCAGCCTCATCCGAGGGGATACGCAGTATTTT. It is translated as CASSLIRGDTQYF.

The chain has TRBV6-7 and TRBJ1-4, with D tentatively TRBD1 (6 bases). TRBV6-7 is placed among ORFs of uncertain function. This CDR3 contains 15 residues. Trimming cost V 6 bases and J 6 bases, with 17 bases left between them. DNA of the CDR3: TGTGCCAGCAGCAAACGGACAGTTAGGGATGAAAAACTGTTTTTT. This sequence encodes CASSKRTVRDEKLFF.

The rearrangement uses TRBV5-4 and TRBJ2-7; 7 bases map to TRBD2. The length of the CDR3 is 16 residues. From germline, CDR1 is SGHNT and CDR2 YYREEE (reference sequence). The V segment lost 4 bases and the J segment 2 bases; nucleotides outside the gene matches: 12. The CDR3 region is CASSPAGGLGPYEQYF. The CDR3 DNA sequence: TGTGCCAGCAGCCCCGCGGGCGGACTAGGTCCCTACGAGCAGTACTTC. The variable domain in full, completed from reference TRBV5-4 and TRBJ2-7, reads ETGVTQSPTHLIKTRGQQVTLRCSSQSGHNTVSWYQQALGQGPQFIFQYYREEENGRGNFPPRFSGLQFPNYSSELNVNALELDDSALYLCASSPAGGLGPYEQYFGPGTRLTVT.

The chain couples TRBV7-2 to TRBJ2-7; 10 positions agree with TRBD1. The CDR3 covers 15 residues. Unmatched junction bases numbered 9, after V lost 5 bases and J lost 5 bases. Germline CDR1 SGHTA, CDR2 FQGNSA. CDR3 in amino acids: CASSKAGQGKNEQYF. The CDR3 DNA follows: TGTGCCAGCAGCAAAGCGGGACAGGGGAAGAACGAGCAGTACTTC.

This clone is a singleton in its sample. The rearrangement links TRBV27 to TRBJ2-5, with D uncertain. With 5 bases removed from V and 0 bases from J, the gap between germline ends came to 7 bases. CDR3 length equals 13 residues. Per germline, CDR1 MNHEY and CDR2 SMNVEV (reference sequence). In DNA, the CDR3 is TGTGCCAGCAGTGTAGTGTACCAAGAGACCCAGTACTTC. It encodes CASSVVYQETQYF.

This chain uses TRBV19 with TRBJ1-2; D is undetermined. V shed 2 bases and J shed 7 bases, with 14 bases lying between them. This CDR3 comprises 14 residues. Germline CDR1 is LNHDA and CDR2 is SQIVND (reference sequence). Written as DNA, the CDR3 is TGTGCCAGTAGTATACGCAATCAACTTCCTGGCTACACCTTC. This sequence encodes CASSIRNQLPGYTF.